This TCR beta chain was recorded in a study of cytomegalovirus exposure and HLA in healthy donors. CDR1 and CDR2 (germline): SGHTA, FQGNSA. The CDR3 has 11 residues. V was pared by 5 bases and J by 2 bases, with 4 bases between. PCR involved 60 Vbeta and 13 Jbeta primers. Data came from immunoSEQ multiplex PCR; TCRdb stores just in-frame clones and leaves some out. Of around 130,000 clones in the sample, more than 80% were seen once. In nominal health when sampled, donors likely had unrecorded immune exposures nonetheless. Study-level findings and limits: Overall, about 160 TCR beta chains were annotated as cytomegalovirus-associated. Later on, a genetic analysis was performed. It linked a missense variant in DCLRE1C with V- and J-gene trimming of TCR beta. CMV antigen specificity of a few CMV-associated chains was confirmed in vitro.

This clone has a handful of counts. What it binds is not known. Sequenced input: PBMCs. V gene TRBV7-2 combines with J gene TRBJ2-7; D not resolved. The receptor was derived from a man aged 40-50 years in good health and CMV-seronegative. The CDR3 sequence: CASSDTYEQYF. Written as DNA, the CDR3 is TGTGCCAGCAGCGACACCTACGAGCAGTACTTC. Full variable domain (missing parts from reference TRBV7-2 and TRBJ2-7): GAGVSQSPSNKVTEKGKDVELRCDPISGHTALYWYRQSLGQGLEFLIYFQGNSAPDKSGLPSDRFSAERTGGSVSTLTIQRTQQEDSAVYLCASSDTYEQYFGPGTRLTVT.